These 17 T cell receptor beta chains were all obtained from the same sample, sequenced in a study of tumor-infiltrating lymphocytes in localized non-small cell lung cancer. Profiled with immunoSEQ multiplex PCR; TCRdb holds only in-frame clones, not every one. The sample lists about 16,000 clones, around 78% occurring once. The specimen sequenced was lung tumor tissue. All receptors come from a human donor with non-small cell lung cancer.

The rearrangement links TRBV20-1 to TRBJ2-3; D unclear. In germline, CDR1 is DFQATT, CDR2 SNEGSKA (reference sequence). The CDR3 runs to 11 residues. Trimming left V 6 bases short and J 1 base short, with 5 bases between. The CDR3 DNA is TGCAGTGCCGAACGCACAGATACGCAGTATTTT. This gives the protein CSAERTDTQYF.

V and J are TRBV30 and TRBJ2-5; D gene unclear. The germline V and J ends were trimmed by 0 bases and 4 bases, with 3 bases remaining between them. Germline CDR1 and CDR2: GTSNPN and SVGIG (reference sequence). There are 11 residues in the CDR3. The CDR3 protein is CAWSVGETQYF. The CDR3 region has the DNA TGTGCCTGGAGTGTGGGAGAGACCCAGTACTTC.

V usage is TRBV29-1 and J usage is TRBJ1-2; a possible D gene is TRBD1 (6 bases). The germline V gene encodes CDR1 SQVTM and CDR2 ANQGSEA. The ends were cut back, 5 bases at V and 1 base at J, with 20 bases in the middle. The CDR3 has 16 amino acids. The CDR3 here is CSVPSSRDTFNYGYTF. The CDR3 DNA is TGCAGCGTTCCCAGCTCCCGGGACACCTTTAACTATGGCTACACCTTC.

The chain is built from TRBV27 and TRBJ2-7, with a possible D match to TRBD2 (5 bases). CDR1 and CDR2 (germline): MNHEY, SMNVEV (reference sequence). V lost 5 bases, J lost 3 bases, and 11 bases lay in between. There are 13 residues in the CDR3. In nucleotides, the CDR3 is TGTGCCAGCAGTCCACAACTAGGCTACGAGCAGTACTTC. It translates to CASSPQLGYEQYF.

CDR3 sequence: CASSQGDRGQETQYF. The DNA of the CDR3 is TGTGCCAGCAGCCAAGGGGACAGGGGCCAAGAGACCCAGTACTTC. V gene TRBV4-2 combines with J gene TRBJ2-5; the match to TRBD1 covers 10 bases. The CDR3 is 15 residues long. The germline CDR1 and CDR2 sequences are LGHNA and YNFKEQ. Unmatched junction bases numbered 0, after V lost 1 base and J lost 1 base.

This clone was counted a single time. V and J are TRBV29-1 and TRBJ2-3; D gene unclear. The ends were cut back, 5 bases at V and 1 base at J, with 4 bases in the middle. Germline V gene lookup returns CDR1 SQVTM and CDR2 ANQGSEA. This CDR3 is built from 11 residues. The CDR3 coding sequence is TGCAGCGTTCTGCGCACAGATACGCAGTATTTT. Amino acid sequence: CSVLRTDTQYF.

The chain combines TRBV28 with TRBJ2-5; D is perhaps TRBD1 (5 bases). The CDR3 is made up of 14 amino acids. Trimming removed 5 bases from V and 4 bases from J, with 14 bases in between. Germline loops: CDR1 MDHEN, CDR2 SYDVKM. As DNA, the CDR3 is TGTGCCAGCAGTGCAGGGTTTGTCAGAGAGACCCAGTACTTC. Translated: CASSAGFVRETQYF.

By sample fraction, this clone is medium-sized. The chain carries TRBV30 and TRBJ1-5; D perhaps matches TRBD1 (6 bases). Germline CDR1 GTSNPN, CDR2 SVGIG (reference sequence). V was shortened by 3 bases and J by 3 bases, with 9 bases between the two germline ends. The CDR3 loop spans 13 amino acids. CDR3 sequence reads: CAWSRGDNQPQHF. The CDR3 DNA sequence: TGTGCCTGGAGCAGGGGCGACAATCAGCCCCAGCATTTT.

The rearrangement joins TRBV5-4 to TRBJ2-3; D not resolved. V was clipped by 0 bases and J by 7 bases, with 15 bases between them. Germline V gene sequence: CDR1 SGHNT, CDR2 YYREEE (reference sequence). The CDR3 is 15 amino acids. In DNA form, the CDR3 reads TGTGCCAGCAGCTTGGCGGCTACTCGGACGAATACGCAGTATTTT. Amino acid sequence: CASSLAATRTNTQYF.

V usage is TRBV15 and J usage is TRBJ2-2; weak D call: TRBD2 (6 bases). Trimming shortened V by 1 base and J by 0 bases, and 9 bases separated the two germline ends. The CDR3 consists of 16 residues. Germline CDR1 is LNHNV and CDR2 is YYDKDF (reference sequence). CDR3 coding DNA: TGTGCCACCAGCAGAGTGGAGGGGACGAACACCGGGGAGCTGTTTTTT. Protein product: CATSRVEGTNTGELFF. Full variable domain (missing parts from reference TRBV15 and TRBJ2-2): DAMVIQNPRYQVTQFGKPVTLSCSQTLNHNVMYWYQQKSSQAPKLLFHYYDKDFNNEADTPDNFQSRRPNTSFCFLDIRSPGLGDTAMYLCATSRVEGTNTGELFFGEGSRLTVL.

The chain joins TRBV9 to TRBJ1-2; a possible D gene is TRBD1 (6 bases). Germline-derived CDR1 and CDR2 are SGDLS and YYNGEE. Trimming took off 1 base at V and 6 bases at J, with 10 bases between the two ends. The CDR3 is 13 residues long. CDR3 amino acids: CASSVTGSDGYTF. The CDR3 bases are TGTGCCAGCAGCGTAACAGGGTCGGATGGCTACACCTTC. Filled out from reference TRBV9 and TRBJ1-2, the complete variable domain reads DSGVTQTPKHLITATGQRVTLRCSPRSGDLSVYWYQQSLDQGLQFLIQYYNGEERAKGNILERFSAQQFPDLHSELNLSSLELGDSALYFCASSVTGSDGYTFGSGTRLTVV.

The DNA of the CDR3 is TGTGCCAGCAGTTACACACTAGCGTCAGAGCAGTTCTTC. Protein: CASSYTLASEQFF. The chain has TRBV6-5 and TRBJ2-1, with 7 bases fitting TRBD2. This CDR3 is 13 amino acids long. V lost 2 bases, J lost 10 bases, and 5 bases stayed unmatched. Per the germline V gene, CDR1 is MNHEY and CDR2 is SVGAGI.

In its sample, this clone was seen a few times. The V and J genes are TRBV19 and TRBJ2-4; D may be TRBD1 or TRBD2 (6 bases each). The length of the CDR3 is 18 residues. The germline gives CDR1 LNHDA, CDR2 SQIVND (reference sequence). V gave up 3 bases and J gave up 9 bases, with 27 bases separating them. The CDR3 region is CASSMPSGAGGARGIQYF. CDR3 coding DNA: TGTGCCAGTAGTATGCCGTCGGGAGCCGGGGGCGCGAGAGGCATTCAGTACTTC. The whole variable domain, filled in from reference TRBV19 and TRBJ2-4, reads DGGITQSPKYLFRKEGQNVTLSCEQNLNHDAMYWYRQDPGQGLRLIYYSQIVNDFQKGDIAEGYSVSREKKESFPLTVTSAQKNPTAFYLCASSMPSGAGGARGIQYFGAGTRLSVL.

This sequence joins TRBV5-6 and TRBJ1-2; D is ambiguous. The ends were cut back, 6 bases at V and 2 bases at J, with 14 bases in the middle. The CDR3 extends over 14 amino acids. Germline lookup yields CDR1 SGHDT and CDR2 YYEEEE. The CDR3 bases are TGTGCCAGCACGCAAACAAGGGTGAACTATGGCTACACCTTC. Protein: CASTQTRVNYGYTF.

This clone was seen just once. The gene calls are TRBV6-6 and TRBJ2-1; TRBD1 might be the D (5 bases). This CDR3 region has 14 residues. The V end was cut by 0 bases, the J end by 7 bases, with 10 bases between. CDR1 and CDR2 (germline): MNHNY, SVGAGI (reference sequence). CDR3 nucleotides: TGTGCCAGCAGTTACTCGAATCAGGGAAATGAGCAGTTCTTC. Encoded protein: CASSYSNQGNEQFF.

The chain uses TRBV10-1 and TRBJ1-2; D uncertain. From germline, CDR1 is WNHNN and CDR2 SYGVQD (reference sequence). The CDR3 runs 13 residues. V lost 4 bases, J lost 7 bases, and 13 bases lay in between. CDR3 region: CASSGVRDGGYTF. CDR3 DNA sequence: TGCGCCAGCAGTGGTGTACGTGATGGTGGCTACACCTTC.

This clone showed up just a few times. For the CDR3, the DNA is TGTGCCAGCAGCTTAGCGGCAGAATCCGCCGGGTGGGCACCCCTCCACTTT. Translated, it gives CASSLAAESAGWAPLHF. The J gene is TRBJ1-6, the V gene TRBV7-8, with D uncertain. Per germline, CDR1 SGHVS and CDR2 FQNEAQ. The CDR3 is made up of 17 amino acids. The V end lost 0 bases, the J end lost 11 bases, and 20 bases lay between the germline ends.